This T cell receptor (beta chain) is drawn from a study of blood T cells in healthy people across ages. General observations from the study: Estimated diversity across one million T cells was deemed an underestimate. In these data, TCR beta diversity tracked strongly with naive T cell percentage.

Germline V gene data show CDR1 as SGHTA and CDR2 as FQGNSA. V dropped 1 base and J dropped 2 bases, with 7 bases sitting between them. The CDR3 runs to 14 residues. It was with a sample-barcoded 5' primer and a J-beta primer mix that a second PCR of roughly 7 to 12 cycles was run. Each CDR3 protein is one row after TCRdb ran MiXCR on the 5' RACE reads. Of hundreds of thousands of distinct CDR3 sequences listed, 49% are singletons. There are a few counts of this clonotype. Its antigen is still unknown. The receptor's source is a woman between 55 and 75 years old in good health. Sequencing was performed on blood. V and J are TRBV7-2 and TRBJ2-3; the D is unclear. The CDR3 bases are TGTGCCAGCAGCTTAGTTCTCCTCACAGATACGCAGTATTTT. It yields the protein CASSLVLLTDTQYF.